The 28 T cell receptor beta chains below come from one sample, sequenced in a study of blood T cell repertoires in COVID-19 (TCRdb year 2020). Libraries were prepared through the immunoSEQ multiplex PCR assay. TCRdb stores this immuneACCESS table with in-frame sequences only. Part of the clones is absent; in the studies checked, under half of the shortfall reflects unresolved V genes, and no reason is known for the rest. The sample table shows 90,000 to 100,000 clones, and roughly 82% are seen once. The top ten constitute approximately 10% of the sample. The source material was peripheral blood. The receptors were sampled from a man between 70 and 80 years old with active or convalescent COVID-19.

This clone appeared once. This rearrangement joins TRBV5-4 to TRBJ2-5, with D possibly being TRBD2 (6 bases). The V and J ends lost 1 base and 6 bases respectively, with 13 bases between them. This CDR3 spans 14 amino acids. Germline CDR1 reads SGHNT; CDR2 reads YYREEE (reference sequence). CDR3 nucleotides: TGTGCCAGCAGCTTGAACGGGGGAATAAAGACCCAGTACTTC. Its translation: CASSLNGGIKTQYF.

Only a few counts were recorded for this clone. V is TRBV7-2 and J is TRBJ1-2; a possible D gene is TRBD1 (5 bases). The V end was cut by 6 bases, the J end by 0 bases, with 14 bases between. CDR1 is SGHTA and CDR2 is FQGNSA in the germline V gene. The CDR3 totals 15 residues. The CDR3 sequence is CASRTTVRANYGYTF. The DNA of the CDR3 is TGTGCCAGCAGGACGACAGTAAGGGCTAACTATGGCTACACCTTC.

The CDR3 DNA reads as TGTGCCTGGAGTGAGGCGGCCCAAACCTACGAGCAGTACTTC. This gives the protein CAWSEAAQTYEQYF. This chain connects TRBV30 to TRBJ2-7; the D is unclear. The germline CDR1 and CDR2 sequences are GTSNPN and SVGIG (reference sequence). Trimming left V 1 base short and J 2 bases short, with 12 bases between. The CDR3 sequence is 14 residues long.

This chain uses TRBV7-9 with TRBJ1-1; D is unresolved. The length of the CDR3 is 13 residues. Germline CDR1 SEHNR, CDR2 FQNEAQ (reference sequence). Trimming shortened V by 2 bases and J by 4 bases, and 8 bases separated the two germline ends. The chain's CDR3 is CASSLRSSTEAFF. CDR3 nucleotides: TGTGCCAGCAGCTTAAGGAGTAGCACTGAAGCTTTCTTT. Drawing the rest from reference TRBV7-9 and TRBJ1-1, the complete variable domain is DTGVSQNPRHKITKRGQNVTFRCDPISEHNRLYWYRQTLGQGPEFLTYFQNEAQLEKSRLLSDRFSAERPKGSFSTLEIQRTEQGDSAMYLCASSLRSSTEAFFGQGTRLTVV.

The rearrangement uses TRBV5-5 and TRBJ1-2; D call uncertain. Per germline, CDR1 SGHKS and CDR2 YYEKEE (reference sequence). Trimming removed 6 bases from V and 4 bases from J, with 16 bases in between. This CDR3 spans 14 amino acids. CDR3 residues: CASNMPLSSYGYTF. The CDR3, as DNA: TGTGCCAGCAATATGCCACTCTCCTCCTATGGCTACACCTTC.

This clone was recorded a few times. The V gene is TRBV2, the J gene TRBJ2-3; D unclear. CDR3 length equals 14 residues. V was trimmed by 2 bases and J by 1 base, leaving 7 bases between them. CDR1 and CDR2 from the germline V gene are SNHLY and FYNNEI. The CDR3 DNA reads TGTGCCAGCAGTGAAACTACGGGCACAGATACGCAGTATTTT. Amino acid sequence: CASSETTGTDTQYF.

The V and J genes are TRBV3-1 (or the pseudogene TRBV3-2) and TRBJ2-1; no definite D call. CDR1 and CDR2 (germline): LGHDT, YNNKEL (reference sequence). V gave up 0 bases and J gave up 9 bases, with 6 bases separating them. CDR3 length: 12 amino acids. In nucleotides, the CDR3 is TGTGCCAGCAGCCAAGATCTTTTTGAGCAGTTCTTC. Translation: CASSQDLFEQFF.

The chain uses TRBV5-1 and TRBJ2-5; possibly TRBD1 for D (5 bases). V was clipped by 5 bases and J by 5 bases, with 13 bases between them. CDR3 length equals 13 residues. Germline lookup yields CDR1 SGHRS and CDR2 YFSETQ. CDR3 in DNA: TGCGCCAGCAGTCGGACATTCCGGGAGACCCAGTACTTC. Translating it yields CASSRTFRETQYF.

The chain is built from TRBV4-2 and TRBJ2-5; the D gene is possibly TRBD2 (6 bases). V was trimmed by 3 bases and J by 1 base, leaving 9 bases between them. Germline V lookup: CDR1 LGHNA, CDR2 YNFKEQ. The CDR3 runs 14 residues. CDR3 DNA: TGTGCCAGCAGCCATGGGACTGGCCAAGAGACCCAGTACTTC. Encoded protein: CASSHGTGQETQYF.

The chain is built from TRBV6-5 and TRBJ1-2, with D perhaps matching TRBD1 (5 bases). Trimming pared 7 bases from V and 8 bases from J, leaving 11 bases between. This CDR3 region has 11 residues. The germline gives CDR1 MNHEY, CDR2 SVGAGI. The CDR3 protein is CASKQDGGYTF. CDR3 in DNA: TGTGCCAGCAAACAGGACGGAGGCTACACCTTC.

The rearrangement links TRBV28 to TRBJ2-7; 9 bases map to TRBD1. The CDR3 has 15 residues. Unmatched junction bases numbered 11, after V lost 8 bases and J lost 3 bases. Germline CDR1 reads MDHEN; CDR2 reads SYDVKM. The chain's CDR3 is CASQTAGTGYYEQYF. For the CDR3, the DNA is TGTGCCAGCCAGACCGCCGGGACAGGGTACTACGAGCAGTACTTC.

V gene TRBV9 combines with J gene TRBJ2-4, with D tentatively TRBD1 (5 bases). CDR1 is SGDLS, CDR2 YYNGEE, per germline. CDR3 length: 16 residues. V gave up 4 bases and J gave up 6 bases, with 20 bases separating them. CDR3 DNA sequence: TGTGCCAGCAGCCCCCAAAGTGGGGCCCCGGGAAACATTCAGTACTTC. It specifies CASSPQSGAPGNIQYF.

The chain combines TRBV28 with TRBJ2-2; weak D call: TRBD2 (6 bases). Looked up from germline, CDR1 is MDHEN and CDR2 is SYDVKM. CDR3 length equals 16 residues. The V and J ends lost 3 bases and 4 bases respectively, with 15 bases between them. The CDR3 reads CASSFGTGLVTGELFF. The CDR3, as DNA: TGTGCCAGCAGTTTTGGAACGGGACTGGTCACCGGGGAGCTGTTTTTT.

V gene TRBV5-1 combines with J gene TRBJ1-2; D might be TRBD1 (6 bases). From germline, CDR1 is SGHRS and CDR2 YFSETQ. The V and J ends lost 4 bases and 4 bases respectively, with 14 bases between them. This CDR3 is 14 amino acids long. The CDR3 is CASSPQGLGYGYTF. The DNA for the CDR3 is TGCGCCAGCAGCCCCCAGGGGCTCGGCTATGGCTACACCTTC.

The chain has TRBV5-1 and TRBJ1-4; possibly TRBD1 for D (6 bases). Trimming removed 0 bases from V and 3 bases from J, with 9 bases in between. Germline V gives CDR1 SGHRS, CDR2 YFSETQ. This CDR3 is 15 amino acids long. In DNA form, the CDR3 reads TGCGCCAGCAGCTTGGGGACAGCGTCTAATGAAAAACTGTTTTTT. Residues: CASSLGTASNEKLFF.

The chain has TRBV6-6 and TRBJ2-7; a weak D match, TRBD1 (6 bases). V lost 2 bases to trimming and J lost 1 base, with 12 bases between them. This CDR3 is built from 15 residues. Germline V CDR1 and CDR2: MNHNY, SVGAGI (reference sequence). The CDR3 nucleotides are TGTGCCAGCAGTTACGCAGGGGCTAGGTCCTACGAGCAGTACTTC. Translation gives CASSYAGARSYEQYF.

The rearrangement links TRBV5-5 to TRBJ2-5, with 7 bases fitting TRBD1. J lost 4 bases, V lost 1 base, and 4 bases had no gene match. The CDR3 has 14 residues. Germline CDR1 and CDR2: SGHKS and YYEKEE (reference sequence). The CDR3 DNA reads TGTGCCAGCAGCTTGAAGACAGGGTTAGAGACCCAGTACTTC. Residues: CASSLKTGLETQYF.

As regards this clone: This sample includes further DNA sequences coding for the same CDR3. This chain connects TRBV3-1 (or the pseudogene TRBV3-2) to TRBJ2-2; D might be TRBD1 (5 bases). CDR1 is LGHDT and CDR2 is YNNKEL in the germline V gene (reference sequence). With 2 bases removed from V and 4 bases from J, the gap between germline ends came to 5 bases. CDR3 size: 13 residues. CDR3 DNA sequence: TGTGCCAGCAGCCAAACAGGCACCGGGGAGCTGTTTTTT. It yields the protein CASSQTGTGELFF.

The V call is TRBV7-2, the J call TRBJ2-7, with TRBD1 identical over 9 bases. The CDR3 covers 15 residues. Germline loops: CDR1 SGHTA, CDR2 FQGNSA. With 1 base clipped from V and 2 bases from J, the junction kept 3 bases outside the gene matches. The CDR3 loop is CASSLEWDRAYEQYF. The CDR3 region has the DNA TGTGCCAGCAGCTTAGAGTGGGACAGGGCCTACGAGCAGTACTTC. The whole variable domain, filled in from reference TRBV7-2 and TRBJ2-7, reads GAGVSQSPSNKVTEKGKDVELRCDPISGHTALYWYRQSLGQGLEFLIYFQGNSAPDKSGLPSDRFSAERTGGSVSTLTIQRTQQEDSAVYLCASSLEWDRAYEQYFGPGTRLTVT.

This sequence joins TRBV2 and TRBJ2-3; 10 nucleotides agree with TRBD2. CDR1 is SNHLY, CDR2 FYNNEI, per germline. The CDR3 totals 15 residues. Trimming removed 7 bases from V and 1 base from J; junction bases left unmatched: 5. The CDR3 here is CASNSGGAGTDTQYF. Written as DNA, the CDR3 is TGTGCCAGCAACAGCGGGGGGGCGGGCACAGATACGCAGTATTTT. Supplemented by reference TRBV2 and TRBJ2-3, the full variable domain reads EPEVTQTPSHQVTQMGQEVILRCVPISNHLYFYWYRQILGQKVEFLVSFYNNEISEKSEIFDDQFSVERPDGSNFTLKIRSTKLEDSAMYFCASNSGGAGTDTQYFGPGTRLTVL.

The chain recombines TRBV6-5 with TRBJ2-7; 8 positions match TRBD1. The CDR3 totals 12 residues. J gave up 7 bases and V 5 bases, and 4 bases lay outside the gene matches. Germline CDR1 is MNHEY and CDR2 is SVGAGI. The DNA for the CDR3 is TGTGCCAGCAGTACAGGGGGGAGGGAGCAGTACTTC. It encodes CASSTGGREQYF.

The sample holds a few counts of this clone. The chain employs TRBV9 and TRBJ2-2; D is ambiguous. Germline lookup yields CDR1 SGDLS and CDR2 YYNGEE. CDR3 size: 16 residues. V lost 0 bases and J lost 0, with 9 bases in between. The CDR3 protein is CASSVAGGANTGELFF. For the CDR3, the DNA is TGTGCCAGCAGCGTAGCTGGCGGAGCGAACACCGGGGAGCTGTTTTTT.

This CDR3 reads CASISDRGTGELFF. The CDR3 DNA is TGTGCCAGCATCTCTGACAGGGGGACCGGGGAGCTGTTTTTT. J is TRBJ2-2 and V is TRBV2, with TRBD1 matching 9 bases. The CDR3 extends over 14 amino acids. Germline loops: CDR1 SNHLY, CDR2 FYNNEI. With V trimmed by 7 bases and J by 5 bases, 5 bases remained unmatched.

This chain connects TRBV11-3 to TRBJ2-4; the D is unclear. The CDR3 sequence is 13 residues long. V was cut by 0 bases and J by 6 bases, with 6 bases left in between. CDR1 is SGHNT and CDR2 is YENEEA in the germline V gene. Written as DNA, the CDR3 is TGTGCCAGCAGCTTAGATCCCTTAAACATTCAGTACTTC. This sequence encodes CASSLDPLNIQYF. The full variable domain, completed using reference TRBV11-3 and TRBJ2-4, is EAGVVQSPRYKIIEKKQPVAFWCNPISGHNTLYWYLQNLGQGPELLIRYENEEAVDDSQLPKDRFSAERLKGVDSTLKIQPAELGDSAVYLCASSLDPLNIQYFGAGTRLSVL.

The V call is TRBV27, the J call TRBJ2-7; TRBD1 matches at 9 bases. Per germline, CDR1 MNHEY and CDR2 SMNVEV (reference sequence). V shed 2 bases, J shed 2 bases, and the junction held 4 bases outside the gene matches. This CDR3 is built from 15 residues. CDR3 loop: CASSLRQGGPYEQYF. DNA for the CDR3: TGTGCCAGCAGTTTAAGACAGGGGGGGCCCTACGAGCAGTACTTC.

A few counts support this clone. This chain joins TRBV4-2 and TRBJ2-5, with TRBD2 matching 10 bases. This CDR3 is built from 15 residues. Germline assignment: CDR1 LGHNA and CDR2 YNFKEQ. The V and J ends lost 6 bases and 4 bases, in that order; junction bases with no gene match: 8. CDR3 coding DNA: TGTGCCAGCAGGCTCGAGAGCGGGGGGGGAGAGACCCAGTACTTC. Encoded protein: CASRLESGGGETQYF.

This clone is labeled medium-sized. V is TRBV2 and J is TRBJ2-7, with a possible D match to TRBD2 (6 bases). With 3 bases removed from V and 3 bases from J, the gap between germline ends came to 12 bases. Germline loops: CDR1 SNHLY, CDR2 FYNNEI. The CDR3 contains 14 residues. The CDR3 reads CASSDRQGLYEQYF. In DNA form, the CDR3 reads TGTGCCAGCAGTGATCGTCAGGGACTCTACGAGCAGTACTTC.

The chain has TRBV18 and TRBJ1-2; D call uncertain. The CDR3 spans 15 residues. V was shortened by 6 bases and J by 0 bases, with 14 bases between the two germline ends. CDR1 and CDR2 (germline): KGHSH, LQKENI. In DNA, the CDR3 is TGTGCCAGCTCGGCCACCGGGTCCCCTAACTATGGCTACACCTTC. As protein: CASSATGSPNYGYTF.